Listed below are T cell receptor beta chains from one sample, sequenced in a study of T-cell reconstitution after alpha-beta-depleted transplantation in children. TCRdb reanalysed the PCR reads using MiXCR and keeps one entry per CDR3 protein. The sample has under 450,000 distinct CDR3 sequences; about 14% are singletons. The sample here was PBMCs, taken from the stem cell graft. These receptors were obtained from a human donor who donated a stem cell graft to a child with Fanconi anemia. Both conserved end residues are trimmed from each CDR3. The D gene is left open where the match is weak.

v_call	d_call	j_call	cdr3_aa
TRBV20-1	.	TRBJ1-6	SAKEQGDRYSPLH
TRBV12-3/TRBV12-4	.	TRBJ2-5	ASSFGQSQETQY
TRBV12-3/TRBV12-4	.	TRBJ2-4	ASSLTGLKNIQY
TRBV12-3/TRBV12-4	.	TRBJ2-3	ASSHPPWSGSTDTQY
TRBV12-3/TRBV12-4	.	TRBJ2-7	ASSGTRVPTYEQY
TRBV6-2/TRBV6-3	.	TRBJ1-4	ASSFRGLNEKLF
TRBV6-2/TRBV6-3	TRBD2	TRBJ2-7	ASTREGYEQY
TRBV7-8	TRBD2	TRBJ2-4	ASSLYTGGGNIQY
TRBV12-3/TRBV12-4	.	TRBJ1-3	ASSLEQGASGNTIY
TRBV10-3	.	TRBJ2-2	AISESRQKTGELF
TRBV6-1	.	TRBJ2-7	ASSSPTLGSYEQY
TRBV7-2	.	TRBJ2-1	ASSRGLMSSYNEQF
TRBV30	.	TRBJ1-1	AWSSGNIEAF
TRBV7-9	.	TRBJ1-5	ASTQGTTTSSNQPQH
TRBV14	.	TRBJ1-1	ASSLLRGPNTEAF
TRBV6-1	.	TRBJ1-6	ASRRSENSPLH
TRBV12-3/TRBV12-4	TRBD1	TRBJ2-3	ASSLQGAQADTQY
TRBV7-3	TRBD1	TRBJ1-1	ASSRQGVNTEAF